This T cell receptor (beta chain) appears in the sequencing data of a study of shared clonotypes between healthy human individuals. As concerns this clone: Its antigen is not identified.

Germline loops: CDR1 MGHRA, CDR2 YSYEKL. This CDR3 spans 15 amino acids. Between the trimmed V and J ends, which lost 0 bases and 5 bases, there was a span of 11 bases. Overall study results and limits: Among the subsets, naive ones generally showed larger estimated richness than memory ones. A handful of donors had roughly 5% of their naive CD4 clonotypes in common.

Under the authors' procedure: ImmunoSEQ junction-only sequences lacked quality scores, so their filtering differed. Assay used: immunoSEQ multiplex PCR; TCRdb lists only in-frame clones, some missing. From that table come the V and J calls and clone size; the DNA was used to work out D and trimming. The profile covers 1,500,000 or so clones, with approximately 96% appearing a single time and 1.2% taken by the ten largest. The source of this sequence is a man aged 30 to 39 in good health. V usage is TRBV4-1 and J usage is TRBJ2-1; no definite D call. Material for sequencing was naive CD4+ T cells sorted from blood. Subset meaning: CD45RA+ positively selected. For the CDR3, the DNA is TGCGCCAGCAGCCAAGATTCGGCTCTGCACAATGAGCAGTTCTTC. Encoded protein: CASSQDSALHNEQFF.